These 8 T cell receptor beta chains were all obtained from the same sample, sequenced in a study of shared clonotypes between healthy human individuals. Assay: immunoSEQ multiplex PCR; the TCRdb copy retains only in-frame clones and omits some. The repertoire holds around 690,000 clones, with around 90% as singletons. Material: memory CD8+ T cells from PBMCs. Described subset: CD45RO+ cells pooled with CCR7-negative TemRA cells. The source is a man aged 18-30 years in good health. Some clones in this sample may be carry-over from other donors' samples.

Remarks on this clone: A junction end diverges from the germline sequence, so it may reflect a read error. The sample holds other DNA sequences that translate to the same CDR3. The chain couples TRBV6-1 to TRBJ2-3; D is ambiguous. This CDR3 has 15 residues. Germline loops: CDR1 MNHNS, CDR2 SASEGT. The CDR3 nucleotides are TGTGCTAGCAGTGCCCCGGCGCGGCTCACAGATACGCAGTATTTT. Its translation is CASSAPARLTDTQYF.

The chain has TRBV2 and TRBJ2-7, with 9 bases fitting TRBD2. Germline V gene data show CDR1 as SNHLY and CDR2 as FYNNEI. Unmatched junction bases numbered 6, after V lost 2 bases and J lost 1 base. The CDR3 has 16 amino acids. This CDR3 is CASSELASGVSYEQYF. The CDR3 DNA sequence: TGTGCCAGCAGTGAATTGGCTAGCGGGGTTTCCTACGAGCAGTACTTC.

V and J are TRBV7-9 and TRBJ1-2; tentatively, D is TRBD1 (5 bases). This CDR3 region has 14 residues. Trimming shortened V by 5 bases and J by 2 bases, and 12 bases separated the two germline ends. From germline, CDR1 is SEHNR and CDR2 FQNEAQ (reference sequence). In DNA form, the CDR3 reads TGTGCCAGCAGCATCGTTTGGGGCAACTATGGCTACACCTTC. Its translation: CASSIVWGNYGYTF.

This clone was seen once. The chain is built from TRBV9 and TRBJ1-2; D gene ambiguous. The V end lost 3 bases, the J end lost 7 bases, and 7 bases lay between the germline ends. Germline lookup yields CDR1 SGDLS and CDR2 YYNGEE. CDR3 length equals 11 residues. The CDR3 is CASSGLGGYTF. DNA for the CDR3: TGTGCCAGCAGCGGCCTTGGTGGCTACACCTTC.

This chain joins TRBV4-2 and TRBJ1-6; D call uncertain. V lost 1 base to trimming and J lost 8 bases, with 9 bases between them. The CDR3 contains 14 residues. CDR1 is LGHNA, CDR2 YNFKEQ, per germline. The CDR3 is CASSQGGVDSPLHF. The CDR3 nucleotides are TGTGCCAGCAGCCAAGGCGGGGTGGATTCACCCCTCCACTTT.

The genes are TRBV28 and TRBJ2-7; the D gene is possibly TRBD2 (5 bases). This CDR3 is 13 amino acids long. CDR1 is MDHEN, CDR2 SYDVKM, per germline. V lost 7 bases, J lost 0 bases, and 10 bases lay in between. CDR3 sequence: CASTAGASYEQYF. CDR3 nucleotides: TGTGCCAGCACCGCGGGTGCCTCCTACGAGCAGTACTTC.

This clone was recorded only once. V usage is TRBV28 and J usage is TRBJ1-1; D gene ambiguous. Germline V gene sequence: CDR1 MDHEN, CDR2 SYDVKM. The CDR3 runs to 14 residues. The V end lost 6 bases, the J end lost 5 bases, and 16 bases lay between the germline ends. The DNA for the CDR3 is TGTGCCAGCAGCTTGGTTGGGATGGAAACTGAAGCTTTCTTT. This gives the protein CASSLVGMETEAFF. The full variable domain, its missing parts supplied by reference TRBV28 and TRBJ1-1, is DVKVTQSSRYLVKRTGEKVFLECVQDMDHENMFWYRQDPGLGLRLIYFSYDVKMKEKGDIPEGYSVSREKKERFSLILESASTNQTSMYLCASSLVGMETEAFFGQGTRLTVV.

The chain links TRBV5-1 to TRBJ1-5, with a weak D call TRBD1 (6 bases). The germline gives CDR1 SGHRS, CDR2 YFSETQ. V gave up 3 bases and J gave up 2 bases, with 12 bases separating them. The CDR3 sequence is 15 residues long. CDR3 sequence (DNA): TGCGCCAGCAGCTCAGGGGAAGGTGGCAATCAGCCCCAGCATTTT. Its protein is CASSSGEGGNQPQHF. The whole variable domain, filled in from reference TRBV5-1 and TRBJ1-5, reads KAGVTQTPRYLIKTRGQQVTLSCSPISGHRSVSWYQQTPGQGLQFLFEYFSETQRNKGNFPGRFSGRQFSNSRSEMNVSTLELGDSALYLCASSSGEGGNQPQHFGDGTRLSIL.